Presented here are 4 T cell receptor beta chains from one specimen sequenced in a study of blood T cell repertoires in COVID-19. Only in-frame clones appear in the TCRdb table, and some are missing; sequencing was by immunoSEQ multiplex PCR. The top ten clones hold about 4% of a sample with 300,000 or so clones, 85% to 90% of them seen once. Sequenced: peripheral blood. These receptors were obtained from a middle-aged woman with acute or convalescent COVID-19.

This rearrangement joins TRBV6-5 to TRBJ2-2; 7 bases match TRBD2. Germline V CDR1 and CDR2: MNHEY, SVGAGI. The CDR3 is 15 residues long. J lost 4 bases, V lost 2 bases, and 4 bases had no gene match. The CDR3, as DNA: TGTGCCAGCAGTTACACCCGACTAGCCACCGGGGAGCTGTTTTTT. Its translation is CASSYTRLATGELFF.

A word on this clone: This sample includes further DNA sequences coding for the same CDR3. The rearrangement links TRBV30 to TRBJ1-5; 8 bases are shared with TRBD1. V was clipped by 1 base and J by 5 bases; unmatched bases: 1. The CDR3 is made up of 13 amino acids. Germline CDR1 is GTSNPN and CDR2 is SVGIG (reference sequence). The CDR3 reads CAWSAQGDQPQHF. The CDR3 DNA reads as TGTGCCTGGAGTGCACAGGGGGATCAGCCCCAGCATTTT.

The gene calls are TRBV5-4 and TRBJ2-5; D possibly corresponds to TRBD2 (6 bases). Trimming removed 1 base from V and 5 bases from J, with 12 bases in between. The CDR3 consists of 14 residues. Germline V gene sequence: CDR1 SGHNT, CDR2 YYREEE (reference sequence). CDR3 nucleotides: TGTGCCAGCAGCTTGTCGGTGGAGGGTGAGACCCAGTACTTC. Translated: CASSLSVEGETQYF.

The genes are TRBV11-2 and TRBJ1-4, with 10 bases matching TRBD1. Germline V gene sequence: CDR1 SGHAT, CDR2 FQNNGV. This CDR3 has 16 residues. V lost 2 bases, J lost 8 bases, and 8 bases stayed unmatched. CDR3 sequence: CASSLWFGQGGEKLFF. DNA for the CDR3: TGTGCCAGCAGCTTATGGTTTGGACAGGGGGGAGAAAAACTGTTTTTT.